The 29 T cell receptor beta chains below come from one sample, sequenced in a study of T cell changes during pregnancy in multiple sclerosis. The data were produced by immunoSEQ multiplex PCR, yet TCRdb's version contains in-frame clones alone and is incomplete. Of some 70,000 clones in the sample, roughly 94% are singletons; the top ten hold more than 1.1%. Material: peripheral blood, obtained in the second trimester of pregnancy. The origin of the receptors is a female donor in good health, enrolled as a control in a pregnancy study.

The chain joins TRBV2 to TRBJ2-1; 11 bases agree with TRBD2. Germline CDR1 SNHLY, CDR2 FYNNEI. The V and J ends lost 6 bases and 4 bases, in that order; junction bases with no gene match: 2. The length of the CDR3 is 14 residues. DNA for the CDR3: TGTGCCAGCAGACTAGCGGGAGCGTACAATGAGCAGTTCTTC. It translates to CASRLAGAYNEQFF.

The chain combines TRBV2 with TRBJ1-3, with D perhaps matching TRBD1 (6 bases). Trimming shortened V by 2 bases and J by 4 bases, and 18 bases separated the two germline ends. Germline CDR1 and CDR2: SNHLY and FYNNEI. The CDR3 has 17 residues. The CDR3, as DNA: TGTGCCAGCAGTGAAATTTTGGGGGGGCGCTCGGGAAACACCATATATTTT. As protein: CASSEILGGRSGNTIYF. The whole variable domain, filled in from reference TRBV2 and TRBJ1-3, reads EPEVTQTPSHQVTQMGQEVILRCVPISNHLYFYWYRQILGQKVEFLVSFYNNEISEKSEIFDDQFSVERPDGSNFTLKIRSTKLEDSAMYFCASSEILGGRSGNTIYFGEGSWLTVV.

The rearrangement links TRBV28 to TRBJ2-5; 8 nucleotides line up with TRBD2. Germline loops: CDR1 MDHEN, CDR2 SYDVKM. J lost 5 bases, V lost 5 bases, and 7 bases had no gene match. The CDR3 has 14 residues. The CDR3 coding sequence is TGTGCCAGCAGTGGGACTAGTTCTTATGAGACCCAGTACTTC. This translates into CASSGTSSYETQYF.

V and J are TRBV9 and TRBJ1-1; D is undetermined. CDR1 is SGDLS and CDR2 is YYNGEE in the germline V gene. The CDR3 is 13 amino acids. The V end lost 0 bases, the J end lost 3 bases, and 6 bases lay between the germline ends. CDR3 sequence (DNA): TGTGCCAGCAGCGTAGTGGCAGACACTGAAGCTTTCTTT. This sequence encodes CASSVVADTEAFF. Variable domain in full (rest from reference TRBV9 and TRBJ1-1): DSGVTQTPKHLITATGQRVTLRCSPRSGDLSVYWYQQSLDQGLQFLIQYYNGEERAKGNILERFSAQQFPDLHSELNLSSLELGDSALYFCASSVVADTEAFFGQGTRLTVV.

This clone was recorded once. This chain links TRBV27 with TRBJ1-4, with 7 bases lining up with TRBD1. The CDR3 runs 17 residues. Germline V gene data show CDR1 as MNHEY and CDR2 as SMNVEV (reference sequence). The ends lost 2 bases at V and 2 bases at J; junction bases unmatched: 8. The CDR3 sequence: CASSLDGRGPTNEKLFF. As DNA, the CDR3 is TGTGCCAGCAGTTTAGATGGTAGGGGGCCGACTAATGAAAAACTGTTTTTT.

The gene calls are TRBV6-4 and TRBJ2-1; 8 nucleotides match TRBD2. Germline-derived CDR1 and CDR2 are MRHNA and SNTAGT. V shed 3 bases, J shed 12 bases, and the junction held 7 bases outside the gene matches. CDR3 length: 13 residues. The CDR3: CASSEGAAGAQFF. CDR3 coding DNA: TGTGCCAGCAGTGAGGGGGCAGCGGGGGCGCAGTTCTTC.

This clone appeared a single time. This chain connects TRBV5-8 to TRBJ1-1, with TRBD1 identical over 8 bases. The CDR3 is 17 residues long. The germline V gene has CDR1 SGHTS and CDR2 YDEGEE. V shed 4 bases, J shed 5 bases, and the junction held 16 bases outside the gene matches. The CDR3 here is CASSPMEAGGGRTEAFF. The DNA for the CDR3 is TGTGCCAGCAGCCCCATGGAGGCAGGGGGCGGACGGACTGAAGCTTTCTTT.

This chain links TRBV19 with TRBJ1-2; the D is unclear. The CDR3 covers 13 residues. The germline V gene encodes CDR1 LNHDA and CDR2 SQIVND (reference sequence). Trimming removed 5 bases at V and 5 bases at J, with 12 bases between. The CDR3 nucleotides are TGTGCCAGTAGTTCGTATGAAACATATGGCTACACCTTC. It specifies CASSSYETYGYTF.

The V and J genes are TRBV28 and TRBJ2-3; D is unresolved. The CDR3 is 14 residues long. Germline CDR1 is MDHEN and CDR2 is SYDVKM. The ends were cut back, 6 bases at V and 1 base at J, with 11 bases in the middle. The CDR3 reads CASSRRWGTDTQYF. The CDR3, as DNA: TGTGCCAGCAGCCGGAGATGGGGCACAGATACGCAGTATTTT.

V and J are TRBV27 and TRBJ2-3; TRBD2 aligns across 12 bases. The V and J ends lost 4 bases and 3 bases, in that order; junction bases with no gene match: 5. This CDR3 comprises 16 residues. Looked up from germline, CDR1 is MNHEY and CDR2 is SMNVEV (reference sequence). CDR3 protein: CASSYRLAGDTDTQYF. CDR3 in DNA: TGTGCCAGCAGTTACAGACTAGCGGGGGATACAGATACGCAGTATTTT.

The chain recombines TRBV19 with TRBJ2-1; 7 bases align to TRBD2. V dropped 7 bases and J dropped 9; count of bases not matched to a gene: 18. The CDR3 has 16 amino acids. Germline V CDR1 and CDR2: LNHDA, SQIVND (reference sequence). CDR3 nucleotide sequence: TGTGCCAGTACCAAGGGTGTGGGGGAGGGCCTGGGTGAGCAGTTCTTC. Its protein product is CASTKGVGEGLGEQFF.

The chain carries TRBV6-1 and TRBJ2-7; TRBD1 agrees at 9 bases. J lost 2 bases, V lost 4 bases, and 3 bases had no gene match. CDR1 and CDR2 (germline): MNHNS, SASEGT. The CDR3 loop spans 14 amino acids. The CDR3 here is CASSGWDRAYEQYF. DNA of the CDR3: TGTGCCAGCAGTGGTTGGGACAGGGCCTACGAGCAGTACTTC.

J is TRBJ1-1 and V is TRBV5-1, with D uncertain. The CDR3 loop spans 14 amino acids. Trimming took off 7 bases at V and 4 bases at J, with 17 bases between the two ends. Germline V CDR1 and CDR2: SGHRS, YFSETQ. The CDR3 loop reads CASSFAGLSTEAFF. The CDR3 nucleotides read TGCGCCAGCTCCTTCGCCGGGTTGAGCACTGAAGCTTTCTTT. Combining the CDR3 with reference TRBV5-1 and TRBJ1-1 gives the whole variable domain KAGVTQTPRYLIKTRGQQVTLSCSPISGHRSVSWYQQTPGQGLQFLFEYFSETQRNKGNFPGRFSGRQFSNSRSEMNVSTLELGDSALYLCASSFAGLSTEAFFGQGTRLTVV.

The chain carries TRBV10-3 and TRBJ2-5, with 12 bases lining up with TRBD2. This CDR3 contains 18 residues. V shed 6 bases and J 1 base; nucleotides not matched to a gene: 12. CDR1 and CDR2 (germline): ENHRY, SYGVKD. The CDR3 loop is CAISANTASGGAQETQYF. The CDR3 nucleotides are TGTGCCATCAGCGCGAACACTGCTAGCGGGGGGGCCCAAGAGACCCAGTACTTC.

The chain has TRBV6-4 and TRBJ2-1, with 7 bases lining up with TRBD2. The CDR3 spans 15 residues. Germline trimming cut 4 bases from V and 4 bases from J; bases unmatched to any gene: 7. The germline V gene has CDR1 MRHNA and CDR2 SNTAGT. CDR3 DNA sequence: TGTGCCAGCAGTGGGCGGGCTAGCGGATACAATGAGCAGTTCTTC. Translation gives CASSGRASGYNEQFF.

The chain carries TRBV6-5 and TRBJ2-7; weak D call: TRBD2 (5 bases). The V gene lost 4 bases and the J gene lost 1 base, with 11 bases spanning the gap. The CDR3 has 14 amino acids. Germline V gene lookup returns CDR1 MNHEY and CDR2 SVGAGI. CDR3 nucleotide sequence: TGTGCCAGCAGTTCATGGACTGAATCCTACGAGCAGTACTTC. It encodes CASSSWTESYEQYF.

The rearrangement links TRBV4-1 to TRBJ1-2; D is unresolved. This CDR3 has 12 residues. V lost 1 base to trimming and J lost 2 bases, with 2 bases between them. Germline V gene sequence: CDR1 MGHRA, CDR2 YSYEKL. The CDR3 sequence: CASSQANYGYTF. CDR3 nucleotide sequence: TGCGCCAGCAGCCAAGCGAACTATGGCTACACCTTC.

The chain carries TRBV11-2 and TRBJ2-2, with 10 bases lining up with TRBD2. The germline V gene has CDR1 SGHAT and CDR2 FQNNGV. The CDR3 consists of 16 residues. Trimming cost V 0 bases and J 7 bases; bases outside gene matches: 5. The CDR3 is CASSLDLAGDYGELFF. CDR3 nucleotides: TGTGCCAGCAGCTTAGACCTAGCGGGAGACTACGGGGAGCTGTTTTTT.

The V and J genes are TRBV9 and TRBJ2-3; 10 bases line up with TRBD2. The ends lost 5 bases at V and 2 bases at J; junction bases unmatched: 5. The CDR3 contains 15 residues. The germline gives CDR1 SGDLS, CDR2 YYNGEE. The CDR3 bases are TGTGCCAGCAGGAAGGGGACTAGCGACACAGATACGCAGTATTTT. Translation gives CASRKGTSDTDTQYF.

The chain couples TRBV29-1 to TRBJ2-2; tentatively, D is TRBD1 (5 bases). Trimming cost V 1 base and J 6 bases, with 6 bases left between them. The CDR3 covers 12 residues. Germline-derived CDR1 and CDR2 are SQVTM and ANQGSEA. CDR3 loop: CSVEAGSGELFF. The CDR3 region has the DNA TGCAGCGTTGAAGCAGGGTCCGGGGAGCTGTTTTTT.

This chain links TRBV7-8 with TRBJ1-3; 7 positions agree with TRBD1. V trimming: 1 base; J trimming: 7 bases; junction bases outside the gene matches: 4. The germline V gene has CDR1 SGHVS and CDR2 FQNEAQ. This CDR3 is built from 14 residues. The chain's CDR3 is CASSLGAGGNTIYF. The DNA for the CDR3 is TGTGCCAGCAGCTTAGGGGCAGGGGGGAACACCATATATTTT. Full variable domain (remainder filled in from reference TRBV7-8 and TRBJ1-3): GAGVSQSPRYKVAKRGQDVALRCDPISGHVSLFWYQQALGQGPEFLTYFQNEAQLDKSGLPSDRFFAERPEGSVSTLKIQRTQQEDSAVYLCASSLGAGGNTIYFGEGSWLTVV.

The rearrangement uses TRBV4-1 and TRBJ1-5; 7 bases agree with TRBD1. Germline V lookup: CDR1 MGHRA, CDR2 YSYEKL. There are 16 residues in the CDR3. Germline trimming cut 1 base from V and 6 bases from J; bases unmatched to any gene: 9. The CDR3: CASSQGDRERGQPQHF. The CDR3, as DNA: TGCGCCAGCAGCCAAGGAGACAGGGAACGAGGTCAGCCCCAGCATTTT.

On this clone itself: The germline gene is not matched at one end of the junction; a read error may be the cause. This sequence joins TRBV5-1 and TRBJ2-1; 7 bases align to TRBD1. The CDR3 covers 17 residues. CDR1 is SGHRS and CDR2 is YFSETQ in the germline V gene. CDR3 bases: TGCGCCAGCAGCCGCTATGGGACAGAGAGCTCCTACAATGGGCAGTTCTTC. It is translated as CASSRYGTESSYNGQFF.

The V call is TRBV7-6, the J call TRBJ2-7, with 12 bases identical to TRBD2. This CDR3 is built from 15 residues. Germline V gene sequence: CDR1 SGHVS, CDR2 FNYEAQ. The V and J ends lost 2 bases and 7 bases, in that order; junction bases with no gene match: 6. The CDR3: CASSLPSGGAREQYF. Written as DNA, the CDR3 is TGTGCCAGCAGCTTACCTAGCGGGGGGGCAAGGGAGCAGTACTTC.

The chain recombines TRBV2 with TRBJ1-1, with D hard to call. V was trimmed by 8 bases and J by 0 bases, leaving 10 bases between them. In germline, CDR1 is SNHLY, CDR2 FYNNEI. This CDR3 spans 13 amino acids. The CDR3 nucleotides are TGTGCCAGCTTGTCCCACTTGAACACTGAAGCTTTCTTT. Its protein product is CASLSHLNTEAFF.

The CDR3 coding sequence is TGTGCCAGCAGCTTGGGGGGGAAGCCCCAGCATTTT. This gives the protein CASSLGGKPQHF. The chain joins TRBV7-9 to TRBJ1-5, with D tentatively TRBD1 (5 bases). The CDR3 is made up of 12 amino acids. V lost 3 bases and J lost 8, with 8 bases in between. In germline, CDR1 is SEHNR, CDR2 FQNEAQ (reference sequence). The full variable domain, its missing parts supplied by reference TRBV7-9 and TRBJ1-5, is DTGVSQNPRHKITKRGQNVTFRCDPISEHNRLYWYRQTLGQGPEFLTYFQNEAQLEKSRLLSDRFSAERPKGSFSTLEIQRTEQGDSAMYLCASSLGGKPQHFGDGTRLSIL.

By sample share, this clone is medium-sized (0.01 to 0.1%). The rearrangement uses TRBV25-1 and TRBJ2-2; D possibly corresponds to TRBD2 (5 bases). CDR3 size: 13 residues. V lost 3 bases, J lost 3 bases, and 5 bases lay in between. Germline values: CDR1 MGHDK, CDR2 SYGVNS. CDR3 nucleotides: TGTGCCAGCAGTGAGCGGGACACCGGGGAGCTGTTTTTT. It is translated as CASSERDTGELFF.

A single count supports this clone. The chain has TRBV27 and TRBJ2-3; 9 bases map to TRBD1. The CDR3 length is 14 residues. Unmatched junction bases numbered 0, after V lost 4 bases and J lost 1 base. Germline CDR1 reads MNHEY; CDR2 reads SMNVEV (reference sequence). CDR3 loop: CASSWTGGTDTQYF. CDR3 nucleotides: TGTGCCAGCAGTTGGACAGGGGGCACAGATACGCAGTATTTT.

The J gene is TRBJ2-7, the V gene TRBV7-2; D may be TRBD2 (6 bases). CDR1 is SGHTA and CDR2 is FQGNSA in the germline V gene. V lost 3 bases and J 1 base, leaving 13 bases between the germline ends. This CDR3 is built from 15 residues. CDR3 protein: CASSFTPGTSYEQYF. In DNA, the CDR3 is TGTGCCAGCAGCTTCACCCCCGGGACTTCCTACGAGCAGTACTTC.